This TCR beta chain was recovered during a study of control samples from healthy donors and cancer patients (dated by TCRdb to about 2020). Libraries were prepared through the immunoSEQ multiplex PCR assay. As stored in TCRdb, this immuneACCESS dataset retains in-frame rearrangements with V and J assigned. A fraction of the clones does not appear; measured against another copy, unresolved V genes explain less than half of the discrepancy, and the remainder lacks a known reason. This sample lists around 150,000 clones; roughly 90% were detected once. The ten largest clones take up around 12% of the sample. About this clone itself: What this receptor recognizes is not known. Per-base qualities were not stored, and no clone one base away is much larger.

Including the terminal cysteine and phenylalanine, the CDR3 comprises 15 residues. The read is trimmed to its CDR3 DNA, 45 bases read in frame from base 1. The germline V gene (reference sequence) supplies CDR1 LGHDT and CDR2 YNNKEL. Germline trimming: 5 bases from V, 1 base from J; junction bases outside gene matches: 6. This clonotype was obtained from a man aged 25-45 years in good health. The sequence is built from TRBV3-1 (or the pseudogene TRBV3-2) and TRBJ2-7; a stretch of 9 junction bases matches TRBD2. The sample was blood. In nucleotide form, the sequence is TGTGCCAGCAGCTCCCCCCTAGCGGGATCCTACGAGCAGTACTTC. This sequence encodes CASSSPLAGSYEQYF.